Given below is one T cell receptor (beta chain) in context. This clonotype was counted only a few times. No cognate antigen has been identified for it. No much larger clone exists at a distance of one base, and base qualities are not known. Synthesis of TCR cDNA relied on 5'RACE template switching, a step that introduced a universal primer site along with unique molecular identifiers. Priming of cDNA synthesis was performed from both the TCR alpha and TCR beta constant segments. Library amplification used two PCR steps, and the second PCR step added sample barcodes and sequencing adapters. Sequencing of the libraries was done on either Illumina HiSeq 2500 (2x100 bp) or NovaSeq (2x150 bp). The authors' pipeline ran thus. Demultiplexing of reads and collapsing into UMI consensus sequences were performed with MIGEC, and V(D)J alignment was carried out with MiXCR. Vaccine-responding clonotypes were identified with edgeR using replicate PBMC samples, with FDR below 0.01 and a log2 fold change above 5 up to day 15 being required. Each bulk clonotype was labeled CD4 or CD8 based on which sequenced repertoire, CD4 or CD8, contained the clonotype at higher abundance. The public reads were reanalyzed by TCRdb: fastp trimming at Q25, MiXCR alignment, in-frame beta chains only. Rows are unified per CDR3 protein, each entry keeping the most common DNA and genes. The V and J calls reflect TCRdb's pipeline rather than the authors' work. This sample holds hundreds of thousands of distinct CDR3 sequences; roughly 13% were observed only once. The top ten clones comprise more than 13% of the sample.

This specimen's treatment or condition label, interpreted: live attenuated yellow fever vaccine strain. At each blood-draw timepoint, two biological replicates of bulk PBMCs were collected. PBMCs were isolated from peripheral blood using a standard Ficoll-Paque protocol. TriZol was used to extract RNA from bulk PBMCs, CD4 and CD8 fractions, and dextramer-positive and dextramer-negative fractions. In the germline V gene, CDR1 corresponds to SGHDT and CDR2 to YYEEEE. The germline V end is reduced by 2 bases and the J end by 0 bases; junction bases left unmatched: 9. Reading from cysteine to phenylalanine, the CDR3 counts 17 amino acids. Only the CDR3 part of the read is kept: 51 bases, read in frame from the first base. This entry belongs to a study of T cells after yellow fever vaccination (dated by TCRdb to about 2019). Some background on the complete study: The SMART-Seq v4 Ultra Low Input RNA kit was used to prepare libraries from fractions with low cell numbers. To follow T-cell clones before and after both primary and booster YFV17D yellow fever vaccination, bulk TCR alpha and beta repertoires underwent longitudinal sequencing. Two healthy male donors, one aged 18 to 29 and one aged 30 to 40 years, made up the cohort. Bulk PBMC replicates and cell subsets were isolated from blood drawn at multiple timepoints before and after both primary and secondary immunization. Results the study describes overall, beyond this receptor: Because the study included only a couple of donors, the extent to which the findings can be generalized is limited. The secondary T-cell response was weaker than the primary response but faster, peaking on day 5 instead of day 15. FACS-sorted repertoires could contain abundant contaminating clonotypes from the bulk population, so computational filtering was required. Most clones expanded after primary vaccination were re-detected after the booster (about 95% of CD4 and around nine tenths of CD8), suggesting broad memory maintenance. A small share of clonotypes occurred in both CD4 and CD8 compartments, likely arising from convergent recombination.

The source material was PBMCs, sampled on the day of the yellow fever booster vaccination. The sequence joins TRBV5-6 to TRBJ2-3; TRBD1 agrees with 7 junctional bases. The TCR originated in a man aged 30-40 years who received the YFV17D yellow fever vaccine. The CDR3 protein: CASSFWTGASSTDTQYF. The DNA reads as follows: TGTGCCAGCAGCTTTTGGACAGGAGCTAGTAGCACAGATACGCAGTATTTT.